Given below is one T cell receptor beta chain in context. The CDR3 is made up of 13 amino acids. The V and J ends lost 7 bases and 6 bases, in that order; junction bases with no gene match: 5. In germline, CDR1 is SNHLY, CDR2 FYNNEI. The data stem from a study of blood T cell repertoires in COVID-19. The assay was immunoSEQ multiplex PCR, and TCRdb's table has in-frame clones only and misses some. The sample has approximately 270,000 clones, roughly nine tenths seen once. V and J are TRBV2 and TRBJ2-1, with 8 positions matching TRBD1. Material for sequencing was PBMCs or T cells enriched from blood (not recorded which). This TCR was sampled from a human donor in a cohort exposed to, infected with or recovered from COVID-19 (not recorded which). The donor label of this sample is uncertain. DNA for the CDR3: TGTGCCAGCATTAAGACAGGGGCCAATGAGCAGTTCTTC. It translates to CASIKTGANEQFF.